Following are 21 T cell receptor beta chains from one sample sequenced in a study of sequential checkpoint blockade in melanoma. TCRdb keeps only in-frame clones here, not all; method: immunoSEQ multiplex PCR. The sample holds about 40,000 clones, roughly 81% seen once. As for treatment: randomized to nivolumab then ipilimumab (arm A) or the reverse (arm B). Source: CD8+ T cells sorted from blood (inferred from file names), taken from a patient given nivolumab and ipilimumab in sequence. All receptors come from a human donor with melanoma.

The chain links TRBV6-4 to TRBJ2-3; a weak D match, TRBD2 (6 bases). The CDR3 is 15 amino acids. Germline loops: CDR1 MRHNA, CDR2 SNTAGT. V lost 6 bases to trimming and J lost 4 bases, with 17 bases between them. CDR3 protein: CASRAVSGVADTQYF. The CDR3 DNA reads TGTGCCAGCAGGGCCGTATCGGGGGTGGCAGATACGCAGTATTTT.

CDR3 protein: CASSIVTSGGDGYTF. In DNA form, the CDR3 reads TGTGCCAGTAGTATAGTTACCTCAGGGGGCGACGGCTACACCTTC. The V gene is TRBV19, the J gene TRBJ1-2; the match to TRBD1 covers 8 bases. Germline V gene lookup returns CDR1 LNHDA and CDR2 SQIVND (reference sequence). The V gene end was trimmed by 1 base and the J gene end by 8 bases; junction bases not matched to a gene: 9. The CDR3 is made up of 15 amino acids.

This clone was recorded only once. V usage is TRBV7-7 and J usage is TRBJ2-1; 9 bases line up with TRBD1. CDR3 length equals 15 residues. Germline V gene data show CDR1 as SSHAT and CDR2 as FNYEAQ (reference sequence). V shed 5 bases and J 5 bases; nucleotides not matched to a gene: 7. As DNA, the CDR3 is TGTGCCAGCAGCCCCGAGGGACAGGGCGACAATGAGCAGTTCTTC. This encodes CASSPEGQGDNEQFF.

V usage is TRBV20-1 and J usage is TRBJ2-1; D is perhaps TRBD1 (6 bases). Per the germline V gene, CDR1 is DFQATT and CDR2 is SNEGSKA (reference sequence). V lost 3 bases and J 12 bases, leaving 9 bases between the germline ends. The CDR3 is made up of 10 amino acids. CDR3 sequence: CSASQGPQFF. As DNA, the CDR3 is TGCAGTGCTAGTCAGGGGCCGCAGTTCTTC.

The chain is built from TRBV19 and TRBJ1-1; TRBD1 might be the D (6 bases). Germline V CDR1 and CDR2: LNHDA, SQIVND (reference sequence). V was trimmed by 6 bases and J by 3 bases, leaving 8 bases between them. The CDR3 runs to 12 residues. The CDR3 loop reads CASRQGYTEAFF. The CDR3 DNA reads as TGTGCCAGTAGACAGGGATACACTGAAGCTTTCTTT.

The rearrangement links TRBV5-1 to TRBJ2-7, with TRBD1 as a possible D gene (5 bases). Germline V gene data show CDR1 as SGHRS and CDR2 as YFSETQ. This CDR3 has 12 amino acids. V dropped 4 bases and J dropped 3 bases, with 8 bases sitting between them. The CDR3 is CASSKTVYEQYF. DNA for the CDR3: TGCGCCAGCAGCAAGACAGTCTACGAGCAGTACTTC. The full variable domain, rest sourced from reference TRBV5-1 and TRBJ2-7, is KAGVTQTPRYLIKTRGQQVTLSCSPISGHRSVSWYQQTPGQGLQFLFEYFSETQRNKGNFPGRFSGRQFSNSRSEMNVSTLELGDSALYLCASSKTVYEQYFGPGTRLTVT.

This clone is medium-sized within its sample. The genes are TRBV10-3 and TRBJ1-2; TRBD1 agrees at 7 bases. V shed 2 bases, J shed 10 bases, and the junction held 7 bases outside the gene matches. The CDR3 has 13 amino acids. Germline V gives CDR1 ENHRY, CDR2 SYGVKD. Here the CDR3 reads CAISEPSRGDYTF. The CDR3 DNA follows: TGTGCCATCAGTGAGCCCTCCAGGGGGGACTACACCTTC.

This rearrangement joins TRBV5-6 to TRBJ2-7; 12 bases are shared with TRBD2. The CDR3 has 15 amino acids. V trimming: 2 bases; J trimming: 3 bases; junction bases outside the gene matches: 3. CDR1 SGHDT and CDR2 YYEEEE come from the germline V gene. The CDR3 sequence is CASSLGLAGIYEQYF. CDR3 DNA sequence: TGTGCCAGCAGCTTAGGACTAGCGGGAATCTACGAGCAGTACTTC.

The chain couples TRBV27 to TRBJ2-7, with a possible D match to TRBD2 (5 bases). V shed 2 bases and J shed 5 bases, with 13 bases lying between them. Germline loops: CDR1 MNHEY, CDR2 SMNVEV (reference sequence). The CDR3 runs to 14 residues. The CDR3 spells CASSLGNSGHEQYF. The CDR3 nucleotides are TGTGCCAGCAGTTTAGGGAACAGCGGCCACGAGCAGTACTTC.

The chain couples TRBV27 to TRBJ2-5; D not certain. This CDR3 contains 13 residues. V was trimmed by 5 bases and J by 3 bases, leaving 10 bases between them. CDR1 and CDR2 from the germline V gene are MNHEY and SMNVEV (reference sequence). CDR3 region: CASSGLLEETQYF. The CDR3 DNA reads as TGTGCCAGCAGTGGCCTCCTCGAAGAGACCCAGTACTTC.

There are a few counts of this clone. The V call is TRBV28, the J call TRBJ2-6, with D possibly TRBD1 on 5 matching bases. The germline V gene encodes CDR1 MDHEN and CDR2 SYDVKM. This CDR3 spans 16 amino acids. Trimming left V 8 bases short and J 1 base short, with 15 bases between. CDR3 loop: CASFKGHSSGANVLTF. CDR3 in DNA: TGTGCCAGCTTTAAAGGACATTCATCTGGGGCCAACGTCCTGACTTTC.

This chain uses TRBV6-5 with TRBJ1-1; a weak D match, TRBD1 (6 bases). Germline V gene data show CDR1 as MNHEY and CDR2 as SVGAGI. Trimming took off 0 bases at V and 4 bases at J, with 15 bases between the two ends. This CDR3 region has 16 residues. The CDR3 region has the DNA TGTGCCAGCAGTTACTCCTGGGGGCGGGTGGGCACTGAAGCTTTCTTT. This gives the protein CASSYSWGRVGTEAFF.

V usage is TRBV27 and J usage is TRBJ2-7; possibly TRBD2 for D (5 bases). Germline V gene sequence: CDR1 MNHEY, CDR2 SMNVEV (reference sequence). Deletions cut 2 bases from V and 2 bases from J, with 7 bases between. The CDR3 contains 13 residues. For the CDR3, the DNA is TGTGCCAGCAGTTTAGGACTCACCTACGAGCAGTACTTC. Translated, it gives CASSLGLTYEQYF.

The chain's CDR3 is CASSVGAGENNEQFF. As DNA, the CDR3 is TGTGCCAGCAGCGTAGGAGCGGGAGAGAACAATGAGCAGTTCTTC. The genes are TRBV9 and TRBJ2-1; 8 bases align to TRBD2. The CDR3 loop spans 15 amino acids. Germline values: CDR1 SGDLS, CDR2 YYNGEE. Trimming took 0 bases from V and 5 from J; bases not matched to a gene: 4.

The chain employs TRBV14 and TRBJ2-6, with 8 bases matching TRBD1. The CDR3 runs to 19 residues. Germline V CDR1 and CDR2: SGHDN, FVKESK. Trimming cost V 0 bases and J 2 bases; bases outside gene matches: 9. The CDR3 DNA reads as TGTGCCAGCAGCCAAGATACCCCCAGGGGGCGTACTGGGGCCAACGTCCTGACTTTC. This codes for CASSQDTPRGRTGANVLTF.

This clone was detected only once. This sequence joins TRBV7-9 and TRBJ2-1, with TRBD2 matching over 9 bases. In germline, CDR1 is SEHNR, CDR2 FQNEAQ (reference sequence). The CDR3 sequence is 17 residues long. V lost 4 bases, J lost 4 bases, and 11 bases stayed unmatched. The CDR3 DNA reads TGTGCCAGCAGCTACCCGTTTAGCGGGGGAGAATACAATGAGCAGTTCTTC. This translates into CASSYPFSGGEYNEQFF. The full variable domain, rest sourced from reference TRBV7-9 and TRBJ2-1, is DTGVSQNPRHKITKRGQNVTFRCDPISEHNRLYWYRQTLGQGPEFLTYFQNEAQLEKSRLLSDRFSAERPKGSFSTLEIQRTEQGDSAMYLCASSYPFSGGEYNEQFFGPGTRLTVL.

This rearrangement joins TRBV27 to TRBJ1-5; 7 bases fit TRBD1. The CDR3 consists of 14 residues. Losses at the gene ends were 2 bases for V and 4 bases for J; bases not matched to a gene: 2. The V gene's germline CDR1 is MNHEY and CDR2 SMNVEV (reference sequence). The CDR3 nucleotides are TGTGCCAGCAGTTTAGCAGGGGGGAATCAGCCCCAGCATTTT. Protein product: CASSLAGGNQPQHF.

This chain joins TRBV10-1 and TRBJ2-1, with a tentative D call TRBD2 (6 bases). The V end was cut by 2 bases, the J end by 5 bases, with 10 bases between. The CDR3 spans 14 residues. The germline V gene has CDR1 WNHNN and CDR2 SYGVQD (reference sequence). This CDR3 is CASSEGDFNNEQFF. The CDR3 region has the DNA TGCGCCAGCAGTGAGGGGGACTTTAACAATGAGCAGTTCTTC.

The chain recombines TRBV7-9 with TRBJ1-1; D gene unclear. Deletions cut 4 bases from V and 1 base from J, with 4 bases between. CDR1 is SEHNR and CDR2 is FQNEAQ in the germline V gene (reference sequence). The CDR3 is 12 residues long. This CDR3 reads CASSSRNTEAFF. CDR3 nucleotide sequence: TGTGCCAGCAGCTCCAGGAACACTGAAGCTTTCTTT.

The J gene is TRBJ2-7, the V gene TRBV7-9; tentative D call: TRBD2 (5 bases). CDR1 is SEHNR and CDR2 is FQNEAQ in the germline V gene (reference sequence). Trimming left V 3 bases short and J 6 bases short, with 6 bases between. The CDR3 covers 11 residues. The CDR3 here is CASSFEGEQYF. The CDR3 DNA is TGTGCCAGCAGCTTTGAGGGCGAGCAGTACTTC.

This sequence joins TRBV9 and TRBJ2-6; TRBD1 aligns across 7 bases. Germline CDR1 is SGDLS and CDR2 is YYNGEE. The CDR3 runs 17 residues. V lost 0 bases and J lost 0; bases outside the gene matches: 3. CDR3 in DNA: TGTGCCAGCAGCGTAGCCAGGGGGAGCTCTGGGGCCAACGTCCTGACTTTC. Its protein product is CASSVARGSSGANVLTF.